Listed here are 24 T cell receptor beta chains from one sample, sequenced in a study of T cells after yellow fever vaccination. TCRdb independently ran MiXCR on the 5' RACE reads; one entry per CDR3 protein. The sample consists of some 340,000 distinct CDR3 sequences, over 8.5% of them appearing once. Sequencing used CD4+ T cells sorted from PBMCs, obtained 45 days after the yellow fever booster vaccination. The receptors here all came from a man aged 18 to 35 who received the YFV17D yellow fever vaccine.

This clonotype was recorded a few times. The J gene is TRBJ2-4, the V gene TRBV11-2, with TRBD2 matching over 9 bases. The V and J ends lost 0 bases and 2 bases, in that order; junction bases with no gene match: 2. Germline V lookup: CDR1 SGHAT, CDR2 FQNNGV. CDR3 length: 16 residues. CDR3 nucleotide sequence: TGTGCCAGCAGCTTAGAGCGGGGGGGAACCAAAAACATTCAGTACTTC. This codes for CASSLERGGTKNIQYF.

This clonotype occurred many times. In nucleotides, the CDR3 is TGTGCCAGCACGCGAGGGACGGATGAGCAGTTCTTC. Translated: CASTRGTDEQFF. V and J are TRBV12-3 or TRBV12-4 and TRBJ2-1; possibly TRBD1 or TRBD2 for D (5 bases each). The CDR3 is 12 amino acids. V was trimmed by 7 bases and J by 8 bases, leaving 12 bases between them.

V is TRBV28 and J is TRBJ2-3; 8 bases agree with TRBD2. Trimming cost V 6 bases and J 4 bases; bases outside gene matches: 9. Per germline, CDR1 MDHEN and CDR2 SYDVKM. The CDR3 is 15 amino acids. This CDR3 is CASRGAGERADTQYF. CDR3 sequence (DNA): TGTGCCAGCAGAGGAGCGGGGGAACGAGCAGATACGCAGTATTTT.

This clonotype was observed at least ten times. A much larger clone differs from this one at a single base, so this may be a read error. The V and J genes are TRBV20-1 and TRBJ1-3, with unresolved D. CDR1 and CDR2 from the germline V gene are DFQATT and SNEGSKA (reference sequence). V was shortened by 0 bases and J by 0 bases, with 6 bases between the two germline ends. The CDR3 runs 14 residues. The CDR3 here is CSARDRTSGNTIYF. DNA of the CDR3: TGCAGTGCTAGAGACAGGACCTCTGGAAACACCATATATTTT.

This clonotype has a handful of counts. The chain recombines TRBV5-1 with TRBJ1-1; no definite D call. CDR3 length equals 15 residues. CDR1 and CDR2 (germline): SGHRS, YFSETQ. Trimming pared 0 bases from V and 1 base from J, leaving 10 bases between. This chain's CDR3 is CASSLALSGNTEAFF. DNA of the CDR3: TGCGCCAGCAGCTTGGCCCTCAGCGGGAACACTGAAGCTTTCTTT. The variable domain in full, with the rest retrieved from reference TRBV5-1 and TRBJ1-1, is KAGVTQTPRYLIKTRGQQVTLSCSPISGHRSVSWYQQTPGQGLQFLFEYFSETQRNKGNFPGRFSGRQFSNSRSEMNVSTLELGDSALYLCASSLALSGNTEAFFGQGTRLTVV.

This clonotype was observed a handful of times. The chain employs TRBV12-5 and TRBJ2-7, with D perhaps being TRBD1 or TRBD2 (6 bases each). V was clipped by 6 bases and J by 6 bases, with 12 bases between them. Germline CDR1 and CDR2: LGHNT and FRNRAP. The CDR3 is 12 residues long. This CDR3 is CASGHEGGEQYF. In DNA form, the CDR3 reads TGTGCTAGTGGGCACGAGGGGGGCGAGCAGTACTTC.

This chain connects TRBV7-2 to TRBJ2-7; D remains ambiguous. The CDR3 is 16 residues long. Trimming removed 0 bases from V and 0 bases from J, with 12 bases in between. Germline V gene sequence: CDR1 SGHTA, CDR2 FQGNSA. The CDR3 DNA follows: TGTGCCAGCAGCTTAGCGCGGCAGCAGAGCTCCTACGAGCAGTACTTC. Translated, it gives CASSLARQQSSYEQYF.

The chain is built from TRBV10-1 and TRBJ2-6; D is unclear. CDR3 length equals 17 residues. Germline CDR1 is WNHNN and CDR2 is SYGVQD (reference sequence). The V end lost 5 bases, the J end lost 2 bases, and 16 bases lay between the germline ends. CDR3 loop: CASSLRLFQPGANVLTF. For the CDR3, the DNA is TGCGCCAGCAGTCTACGTCTTTTTCAACCTGGGGCCAACGTCCTGACTTTC.

This clonotype was seen at least ten times. This rearrangement joins TRBV7-2 to TRBJ2-7, with 9 positions matching TRBD1. Germline-derived CDR1 and CDR2 are SGHTA and FQGNSA. The J segment lost 3 bases and the V segment lost 6 bases, leaving 9 bases of the junction unmatched. The CDR3 runs to 15 residues. The CDR3 sequence is CASSIGTGKSYEQYF. As DNA, the CDR3 is TGTGCCAGCAGTATCGGGACAGGGAAGAGCTACGAGCAGTACTTC.

The chain links TRBV7-2 to TRBJ2-1, with D unclear. Germline V gene lookup returns CDR1 SGHTA and CDR2 FQGNSA. V was pared by 5 bases and J by 5 bases, with 7 bases between. CDR3 length equals 12 residues. The CDR3 nucleotides are TGTGCCAGCAGCGCCTTTAACAATGAGCAGTTCTTC. Its protein product is CASSAFNNEQFF.

This clonotype was counted at least ten times. V gene TRBV5-1 combines with J gene TRBJ2-1, with a weak D call TRBD1 (6 bases). Per the germline V gene, CDR1 is SGHRS and CDR2 is YFSETQ. The CDR3 spans 14 residues. V was clipped by 6 bases and J by 3 bases, with 13 bases between them. The CDR3 DNA reads as TGCGCCAGCACCGTGGTCAGGGGCTACAATGAGCAGTTCTTC. Translated: CASTVVRGYNEQFF.

This clonotype was observed a handful of times. The CDR3 DNA is TGTGCCAGCAGCTTAAGGGGGCAGGGCTACAATGAGCAGTTCTTC. Protein: CASSLRGQGYNEQFF. This sequence joins TRBV7-9 and TRBJ2-1; 7 bases are shared with TRBD1. CDR1 is SEHNR, CDR2 FQNEAQ, per germline (reference sequence). V trimming: 2 bases; J trimming: 3 bases; junction bases outside the gene matches: 4. The CDR3 is made up of 15 amino acids.

The chain combines TRBV28 with TRBJ2-7; D might be TRBD2 (5 bases). From germline, CDR1 is MDHEN and CDR2 SYDVKM. Deletions cut 7 bases from V and 9 bases from J, with 16 bases between. The CDR3 covers 12 residues. The chain's CDR3 is CASTAPGGGQYV. The CDR3 coding sequence is TGTGCCAGCACCGCCCCGGGTGGAGGGCAGTACGTC.

The rearrangement uses TRBV18 and TRBJ2-4; D not resolved. CDR3 size: 13 residues. Per the germline V gene, CDR1 is KGHSH and CDR2 is LQKENI. Trimming removed 2 bases from V and 5 bases from J, with 7 bases in between. The CDR3 sequence is CASSPADQNIQYF. CDR3 in DNA: TGTGCCAGCTCACCAGCGGACCAAAACATTCAGTACTTC. The full variable domain, its missing parts supplied by reference TRBV18 and TRBJ2-4, is NAGVMQNPRHLVRRRGQEARLRCSPMKGHSHVYWYRQLPEEGLKFMVYLQKENIIDESGMPKERFSAEFPKEGPSILRIQQVVRGDSAAYFCASSPADQNIQYFGAGTRLSVL.

The chain employs TRBV30 and TRBJ1-1; D uncertain. Germline-derived CDR1 and CDR2 are GTSNPN and SVGIG (reference sequence). This CDR3 contains 11 residues. The V end was cut by 3 bases, the J end by 2 bases, with 4 bases between. CDR3 amino acids: CAWRGNTEAFF. CDR3 DNA: TGTGCCTGGAGGGGAAACACTGAAGCTTTCTTT.

V gene TRBV7-3 combines with J gene TRBJ2-3; TRBD2 aligns across 9 bases. V lost 5 bases, J lost 6 bases, and 9 bases stayed unmatched. Germline assignment: CDR1 SGHTA and CDR2 FQGTGA. The CDR3 extends over 15 amino acids. CDR3 sequence reads: CASSPLGAGGDTQYF. Written as DNA, the CDR3 is TGTGCCAGCAGCCCCCTAGGGGCGGGGGGGGATACGCAGTATTTT. Full variable domain (rest looked up from reference TRBV7-3 and TRBJ2-3): GAGVSQTPSNKVTEKGKYVELRCDPISGHTALYWYRQSLGQGPEFLIYFQGTGAADDSGLPNDRFFAVRPEGSVSTLKIQRTERGDSAVYLCASSPLGAGGDTQYFGPGTRLTVL.

The chain employs TRBV10-1 and TRBJ2-7, with D possibly being TRBD2 (5 bases). The CDR3 is 14 amino acids. Germline loops: CDR1 WNHNN, CDR2 SYGVQD (reference sequence). The V and J ends lost 5 bases and 6 bases respectively, with 17 bases between them. The CDR3 DNA sequence: TGCGCCAGCAGTTACCGGGAATTGAGGTCCGAGCAGTACTTC. Translated, it gives CASSYRELRSEQYF.

Ten or more counts support this clonotype. This rearrangement joins TRBV18 to TRBJ2-7, with D possibly being TRBD2 (5 bases). There are 14 residues in the CDR3. V dropped 1 base and J dropped 7 bases, with 14 bases sitting between them. Germline-derived CDR1 and CDR2 are KGHSH and LQKENI. This CDR3 is CASSPRAPPGEQYF. The CDR3 region has the DNA TGTGCCAGCTCACCACGGGCGCCCCCGGGGGAGCAGTACTTC.

This clonotype has only one observation. The chain joins TRBV24-1 to TRBJ1-4, with 7 bases that match TRBD1. The trim removed 2 bases at V and 0 bases at J, leaving 2 bases unmatched. From germline, CDR1 is KGHDR and CDR2 SFDVKD. The CDR3 is 16 amino acids. The DNA for the CDR3 is TGTGCCACCAGTGATTGTGACAGGGCAACTAATGAAAAACTGTTTTTT. Translating gives CATSDCDRATNEKLFF.

The chain carries TRBV6-6 and TRBJ1-5; perhaps TRBD1 as D (5 bases). V lost 7 bases to trimming and J lost 5 bases, with 12 bases between them. The CDR3 is made up of 13 amino acids. CDR1 is MNHNY and CDR2 is SVGAGI in the germline V gene (reference sequence). The CDR3 region is CASISGGYQPQHF. The CDR3 DNA follows: TGTGCCAGCATATCGGGGGGATATCAGCCCCAGCATTTT.

This clonotype was picked up a small number of times. The J gene is TRBJ2-6, the V gene TRBV28; 7 bases line up with TRBD1. The junction had 9 bases not matched to a gene; V was cut back by 4 bases and J by 3 bases. The germline V gene has CDR1 MDHEN and CDR2 SYDVKM. This CDR3 region has 17 residues. CDR3 residues: CASSSPGGYFGANVLTF. The CDR3 DNA reads as TGTGCCAGCAGTTCTCCAGGGGGATATTTTGGGGCCAACGTCCTGACTTTC.

This rearrangement joins TRBV5-5 to TRBJ2-1, with 7 bases matching TRBD2. Germline values: CDR1 SGHKS, CDR2 YYEKEE (reference sequence). J gave up 7 bases and V 4 bases, and 11 bases lay outside the gene matches. This CDR3 region has 15 residues. Here the CDR3 DNA reads TGTGCCAGCAGCACCGGACTAGGTCTCAGTAATGAGCAGTTCTTC. This codes for CASSTGLGLSNEQFF.

The rearrangement joins TRBV18 to TRBJ2-1; possibly TRBD1 for D (5 bases). The CDR3 runs 15 residues. V lost 2 bases to trimming and J lost 13 bases, with 21 bases between them. CDR1 and CDR2 from the germline V gene are KGHSH and LQKENI. CDR3: CASSPINTGRVEQFF. CDR3 in DNA: TGTGCCAGCTCACCAATAAACACAGGAAGGGTTGAACAGTTCTTC.

V gene TRBV3-1 combines with J gene TRBJ2-1, with a tentative D call TRBD1 (6 bases). Germline V gives CDR1 LGHDT, CDR2 YNNKEL (reference sequence). CDR3 length: 12 residues. The germline V and J ends were trimmed by 4 bases and 12 bases, with 13 bases remaining between them. The CDR3 DNA is TGTGCCAGCAGCCCTTTACAGGGCGGGCAGTTCTTC. This codes for CASSPLQGGQFF.